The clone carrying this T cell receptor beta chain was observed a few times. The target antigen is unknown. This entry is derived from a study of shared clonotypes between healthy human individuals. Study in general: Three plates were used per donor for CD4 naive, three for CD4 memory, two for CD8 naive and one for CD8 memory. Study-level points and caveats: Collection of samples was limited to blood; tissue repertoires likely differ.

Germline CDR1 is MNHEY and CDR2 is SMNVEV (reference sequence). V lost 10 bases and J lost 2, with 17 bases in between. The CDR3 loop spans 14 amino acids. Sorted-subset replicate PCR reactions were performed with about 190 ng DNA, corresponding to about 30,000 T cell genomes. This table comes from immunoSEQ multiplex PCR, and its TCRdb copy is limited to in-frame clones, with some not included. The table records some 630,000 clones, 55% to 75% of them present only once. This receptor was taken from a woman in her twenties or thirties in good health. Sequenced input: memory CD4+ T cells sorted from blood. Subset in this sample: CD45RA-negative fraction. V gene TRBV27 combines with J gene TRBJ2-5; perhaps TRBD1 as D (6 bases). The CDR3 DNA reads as TGTGCCACCAGGGGTACAGGGTATCAAGAGACCCAGTACTTC. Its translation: CATRGTGYQETQYF.